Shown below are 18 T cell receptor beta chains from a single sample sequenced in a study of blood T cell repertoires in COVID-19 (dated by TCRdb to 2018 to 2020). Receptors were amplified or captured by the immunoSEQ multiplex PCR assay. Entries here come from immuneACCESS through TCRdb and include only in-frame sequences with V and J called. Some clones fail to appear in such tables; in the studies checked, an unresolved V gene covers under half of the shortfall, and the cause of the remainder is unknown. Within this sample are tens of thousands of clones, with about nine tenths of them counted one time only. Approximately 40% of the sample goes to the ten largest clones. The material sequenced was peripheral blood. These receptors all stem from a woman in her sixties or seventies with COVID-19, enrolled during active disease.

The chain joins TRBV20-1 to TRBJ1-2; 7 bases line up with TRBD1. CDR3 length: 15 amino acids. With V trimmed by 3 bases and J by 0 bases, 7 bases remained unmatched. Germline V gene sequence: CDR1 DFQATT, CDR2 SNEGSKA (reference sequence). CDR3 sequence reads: CSASLTGTANYGYTF. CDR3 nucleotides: TGCAGTGCTAGTCTCACCGGGACAGCTAACTATGGCTACACCTTC.

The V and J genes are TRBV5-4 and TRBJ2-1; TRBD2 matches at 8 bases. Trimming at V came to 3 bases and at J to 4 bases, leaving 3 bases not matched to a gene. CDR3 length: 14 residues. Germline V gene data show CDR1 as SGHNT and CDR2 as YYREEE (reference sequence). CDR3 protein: CASSSGLAYNEQFF. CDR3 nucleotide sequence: TGTGCCAGCAGCTCAGGACTAGCTTACAATGAGCAGTTCTTC.

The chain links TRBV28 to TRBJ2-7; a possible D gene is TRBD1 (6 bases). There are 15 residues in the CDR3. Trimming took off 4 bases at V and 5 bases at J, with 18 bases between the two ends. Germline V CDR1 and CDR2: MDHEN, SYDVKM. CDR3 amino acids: CASSSPDRHENEQYF. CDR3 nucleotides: TGTGCCAGCAGTTCCCCTGACAGGCATGAGAACGAGCAGTACTTC.

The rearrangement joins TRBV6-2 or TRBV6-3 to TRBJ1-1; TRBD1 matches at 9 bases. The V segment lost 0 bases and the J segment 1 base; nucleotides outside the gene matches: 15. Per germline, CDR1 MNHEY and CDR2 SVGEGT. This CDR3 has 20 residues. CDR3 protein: CASSYSGTGSTQTKNTEAFF. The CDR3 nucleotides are TGTGCCAGCAGTTACTCAGGGACAGGGTCTACCCAAACGAAGAACACTGAAGCTTTCTTT.

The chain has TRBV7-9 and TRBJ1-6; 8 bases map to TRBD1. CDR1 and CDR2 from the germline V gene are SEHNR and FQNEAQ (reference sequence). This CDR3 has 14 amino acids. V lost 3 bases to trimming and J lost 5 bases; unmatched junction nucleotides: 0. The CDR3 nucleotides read TGTGCCAGCAGCTTGGGACAGGATAATTCACCCCTCCACTTT. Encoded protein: CASSLGQDNSPLHF.

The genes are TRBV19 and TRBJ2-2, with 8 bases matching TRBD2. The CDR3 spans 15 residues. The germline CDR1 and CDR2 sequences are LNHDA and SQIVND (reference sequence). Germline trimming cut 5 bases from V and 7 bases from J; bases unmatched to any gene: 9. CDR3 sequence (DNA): TGTGCCAGTAGTGATTTGCGGGGGGACCTCGGGGAGCTGTTTTTT. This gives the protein CASSDLRGDLGELFF.

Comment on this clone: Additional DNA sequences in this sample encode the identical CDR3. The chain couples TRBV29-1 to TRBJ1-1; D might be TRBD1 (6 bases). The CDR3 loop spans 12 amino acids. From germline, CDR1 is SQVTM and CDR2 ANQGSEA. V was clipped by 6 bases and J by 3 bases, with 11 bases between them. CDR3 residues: CSVDTGYTEAFF. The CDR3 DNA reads TGCAGCGTGGACACAGGGTACACTGAAGCTTTCTTT.

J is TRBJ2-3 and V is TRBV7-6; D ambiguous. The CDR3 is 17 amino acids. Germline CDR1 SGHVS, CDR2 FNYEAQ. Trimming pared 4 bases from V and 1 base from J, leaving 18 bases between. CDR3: CASSSETPLAGTDTQYF. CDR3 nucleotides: TGTGCCAGCAGCTCTGAAACCCCCCTGGCCGGCACAGATACGCAGTATTTT.

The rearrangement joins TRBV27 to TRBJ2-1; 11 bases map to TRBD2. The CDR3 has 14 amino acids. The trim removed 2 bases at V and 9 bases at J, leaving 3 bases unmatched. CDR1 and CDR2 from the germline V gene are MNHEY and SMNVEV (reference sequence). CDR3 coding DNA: TGTGCCAGCAGTTTAGGGACTAGCGGTAGTGAGCAGTTCTTC. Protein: CASSLGTSGSEQFF.

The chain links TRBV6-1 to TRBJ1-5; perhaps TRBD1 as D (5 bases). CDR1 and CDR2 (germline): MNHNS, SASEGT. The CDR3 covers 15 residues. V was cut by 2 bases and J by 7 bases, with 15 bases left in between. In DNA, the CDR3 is TGTGCCAGCAGTGAAAATTGGAGGGGCGGACAGCCCCAGCATTTT. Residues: CASSENWRGGQPQHF.

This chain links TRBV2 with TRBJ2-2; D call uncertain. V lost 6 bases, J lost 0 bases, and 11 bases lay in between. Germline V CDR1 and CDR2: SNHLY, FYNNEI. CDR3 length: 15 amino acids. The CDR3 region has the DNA TGTGCCAGCAGCCGACTCCCTTCGAACACCGGGGAGCTGTTTTTT. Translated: CASSRLPSNTGELFF.

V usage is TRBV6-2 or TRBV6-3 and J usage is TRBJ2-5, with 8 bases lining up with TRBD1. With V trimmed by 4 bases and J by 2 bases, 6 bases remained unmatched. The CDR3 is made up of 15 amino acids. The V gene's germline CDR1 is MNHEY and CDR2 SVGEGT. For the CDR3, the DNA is TGTGCCAGCAGTTCAGGACAGGGACCTCAAGAGACCCAGTACTTC. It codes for CASSSGQGPQETQYF.

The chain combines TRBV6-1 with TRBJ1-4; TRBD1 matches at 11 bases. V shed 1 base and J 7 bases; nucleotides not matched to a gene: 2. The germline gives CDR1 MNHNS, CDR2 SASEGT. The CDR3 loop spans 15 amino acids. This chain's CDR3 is CASSEGTGGTEKLFF. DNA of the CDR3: TGTGCCAGCAGTGAAGGGACAGGGGGCACTGAAAAACTGTTTTTT.

CDR3 sequence reads: CASTFRSYNEQFF. CDR3 coding DNA: TGTGCCAGCACTTTCCGCTCCTACAATGAGCAGTTCTTC. V is TRBV12-3 or TRBV12-4 and J is TRBJ2-1; D gene uncertain. The CDR3 spans 13 residues. Deletions cut 7 bases from V and 0 bases from J, with 7 bases between.

The CDR3 DNA reads as TGCGCCAGCAGCCAAGACTTTTACAATGAGCAGTTCTTC. It translates to CASSQDFYNEQFF. The chain has TRBV4-3 and TRBJ2-1, with D unresolved. This CDR3 contains 13 residues. Trimming took off 0 bases at V and 4 bases at J, with 4 bases between the two ends. CDR1 is LGHNA, CDR2 YSLEER, per germline.

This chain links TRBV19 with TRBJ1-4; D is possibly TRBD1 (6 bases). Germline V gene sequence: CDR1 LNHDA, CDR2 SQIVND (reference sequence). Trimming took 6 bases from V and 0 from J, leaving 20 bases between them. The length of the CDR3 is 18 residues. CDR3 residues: CASRIGRTVRATNEKLFF. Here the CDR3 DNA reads TGTGCCAGTAGGATTGGCCGGACAGTCCGGGCAACTAATGAAAAACTGTTTTTT.

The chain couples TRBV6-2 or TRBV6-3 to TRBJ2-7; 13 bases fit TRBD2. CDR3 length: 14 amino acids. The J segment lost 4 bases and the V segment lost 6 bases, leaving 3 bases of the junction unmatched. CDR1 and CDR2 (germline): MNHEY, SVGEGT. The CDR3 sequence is CASSATSGRYEQYF. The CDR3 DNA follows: TGTGCCAGCAGCGCGACTAGCGGGAGGTACGAGCAGTACTTC.

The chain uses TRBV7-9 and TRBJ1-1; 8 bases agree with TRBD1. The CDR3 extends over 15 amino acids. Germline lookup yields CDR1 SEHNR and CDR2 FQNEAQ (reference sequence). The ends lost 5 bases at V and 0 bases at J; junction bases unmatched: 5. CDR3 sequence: CASSARQGMNTEAFF. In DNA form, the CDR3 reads TGTGCCAGCAGCGCAAGACAGGGGATGAACACTGAAGCTTTCTTT.